Listed here are 3 T cell receptor beta chains from one sample, sequenced in a study of vaccination and CD4 T cells after COVID-19. Cultured CD4+ T cell DNA underwent sequencing with the Oncomine TCR Beta short-read assay. Genomic DNA extraction was carried out from cultured CD4+ T cells. TCRdb itself ran the PCR reads through MiXCR, one entry per CDR3 protein. The sample shows thousands of distinct CDR3 sequences, 28% of them seen only once. Their antigen targets remain unknown. Sample treatment: approximately nine-day PBMC culture with coronavirus spike peptide pools or control peptides (ViraFEST assay). These CD4+ T cells came from an unexposed donor, sampled before the COVID-19 pandemic (2011-2018). Sequencing was carried out using CD4+ T cells from blood, cultured in vitro. Receptor source: a human donor in good health.

V gene TRBV2 combines with J gene TRBJ2-5, with unresolved D. CDR1 and CDR2 from the germline V gene are SNHLY and FYNNEI. Trimming removed 7 bases at V and 7 bases at J, with 19 bases between. This CDR3 is 14 amino acids long. In nucleotides, the CDR3 is TGTGCCAGCAATCCCACGAGGAGCCTCGGGACCCAGTACTTC. The encoded protein is CASNPTRSLGTQYF.

The chain joins TRBV5-1 to TRBJ1-6, with 8 bases fitting TRBD1. From germline, CDR1 is SGHRS and CDR2 YFSETQ. V shed 3 bases and J 9 bases; nucleotides not matched to a gene: 5. The length of the CDR3 is 14 residues. The DNA of the CDR3 is TGCGCCAGCAGCTCTGGACAGGGAGGTTCACCCCTCCACTTT. As protein: CASSSGQGGSPLHF.

This clonotype turned up a few times. The chain recombines TRBV25-1 with TRBJ2-7, with D possibly TRBD2 on 5 matching bases. The CDR3 consists of 14 residues. Trimming left V 1 base short and J 0 bases short, with 7 bases between. Per germline, CDR1 MGHDK and CDR2 SYGVNS. The CDR3 DNA is TGTGCCAGCAGTGAATTGGGGAGCTCCTACGAGCAGTACTTC. Translation: CASSELGSSYEQYF.